These 28 T cell receptor beta chains came from one sample sequenced in a study of blood T cells in healthy people across ages. PCR was performed a second time for about 7 to 11 cycles using a sample-barcoded 5' primer and a J-beta primer mix. TCRdb redid the calling of the 5' RACE reads with MiXCR, one entry per CDR3 protein. The data contain hundreds of thousands of distinct CDR3 sequences, around 21% of them singletons. The material sequenced was blood. Every receptor here comes from a man aged 65-85 years in good health.

This chain connects TRBV5-1 to TRBJ2-1; TRBD1 matches 8 bases. Germline CDR1 is SGHRS and CDR2 is YFSETQ. The CDR3 length is 15 residues. J was trimmed by 6 bases and V by 0 bases; bases with no gene match: 5. As DNA, the CDR3 is TGCGCCAGCAGCTTGGATCGCAGGGGGCCCAATGAGCAGTTCTTC. It encodes CASSLDRRGPNEQFF.

This clonotype was seen only a few times. V and J are TRBV5-1 and TRBJ2-7; 9 nucleotides match TRBD1. Trimming cost V 1 base and J 5 bases; bases outside gene matches: 10. This CDR3 has 16 residues. Germline CDR1 reads SGHRS; CDR2 reads YFSETQ. CDR3 in amino acids: CASSLFPGQGYNEQYF. The CDR3 bases are TGCGCCAGCAGCTTGTTTCCGGGACAGGGCTATAACGAGCAGTACTTC.

This chain connects TRBV19 to TRBJ2-4, with D tentatively TRBD2 (5 bases). Germline loops: CDR1 LNHDA, CDR2 SQIVND (reference sequence). The CDR3 covers 15 residues. V lost 5 bases to trimming and J lost 0 bases, with 11 bases between them. Written as DNA, the CDR3 is TGTGCCAGTAGTGTCCCGGGGTTAGCCAAAAACATTCAGTACTTC. This gives the protein CASSVPGLAKNIQYF.

This clonotype was detected only a few times. V and J are TRBV6-6 and TRBJ1-4, with 7 bases lining up with TRBD1. Germline CDR1 reads MNHNY; CDR2 reads SVGAGI (reference sequence). The CDR3 has 14 amino acids. V gave up 5 bases and J gave up 7 bases; unmatched junction bases: 7. CDR3 nucleotides: TGTGCCAGCAGTGTCCCGGGACAGCTTGAAAAACTGTTTTTT. As protein: CASSVPGQLEKLFF.

The rearrangement uses TRBV29-1 and TRBJ1-5; the match to TRBD1 covers 9 bases. This CDR3 region has 13 residues. Germline V gene lookup returns CDR1 SQVTM and CDR2 ANQGSEA. The V gene end was trimmed by 7 bases and the J gene end by 2 bases; junction bases not matched to a gene: 3. Here the CDR3 reads CSAQGAGNQPQHF. CDR3 coding DNA: TGCAGCGCACAGGGGGCGGGCAATCAGCCCCAGCATTTT. Looking up the rest from reference TRBV29-1 and TRBJ1-5 gives the full variable domain: SAVISQKPSRDICQRGTSLTIQCQVDSQVTMMFWYRQQPGQSLTLIATANQGSEATYESGFVIDKFPISRPNLTFSTLTVSNMSPEDSSIYLCSAQGAGNQPQHFGDGTRLSIL.

The J gene is TRBJ2-1, the V gene TRBV7-2; weak D call: TRBD2 (5 bases). Per germline, CDR1 SGHTA and CDR2 FQGNSA. V lost 4 bases, J lost 13 bases, and 14 bases lay in between. CDR3 size: 12 residues. The DNA for the CDR3 is TGTGCCAGCAGCTCCTCCCGGGGTGGCCAGTTCTTC. Translation: CASSSSRGGQFF.

This clonotype was seen a few times. The rearrangement joins TRBV29-1 to TRBJ2-1, with TRBD2 matching over 10 bases. Germline V CDR1 and CDR2: SQVTM, ANQGSEA. The CDR3 spans 15 residues. V lost 1 base to trimming and J lost 5 bases; unmatched junction nucleotides: 5. CDR3 sequence reads: CSVEGASGRNNEQFF. DNA for the CDR3: TGCAGCGTTGAAGGGGCTAGCGGGAGAAACAATGAGCAGTTCTTC.

The chain is built from TRBV20-1 and TRBJ2-2; TRBD1 might be the D (7 bases). Trimming shortened V by 6 bases and J by 0 bases, and 17 bases separated the two germline ends. This CDR3 spans 16 amino acids. Germline V CDR1 and CDR2: DFQATT, SNEGSKA (reference sequence). The CDR3 DNA follows: TGCAGTGCACTAAACGGGGGACAGCCGAACACCGGGGAGCTGTTTTTT. Its protein is CSALNGGQPNTGELFF.

This clonotype was counted between two and nine times. V usage is TRBV25-1 and J usage is TRBJ1-4; D gene ambiguous. The CDR3 has 15 residues. The germline CDR1 and CDR2 sequences are MGHDK and SYGVNS. V was cut by 6 bases and J by 7 bases, with 18 bases left in between. Here the CDR3 reads CASRRDLGSSEKLFF. CDR3 nucleotide sequence: TGTGCCAGCAGGAGAGACCTCGGAAGTAGTGAAAAACTGTTTTTT.

This clonotype showed up many times. The CDR3 coding sequence is TGCGCCAGCAGCTTGGTGGGGGATTACAATGAGCAGTTCTTC. This sequence encodes CASSLVGDYNEQFF. The J gene is TRBJ2-1, the V gene TRBV5-1, with D perhaps assigned TRBD1 or TRBD2 (5 bases each). CDR1 is SGHRS and CDR2 is YFSETQ in the germline V gene. V lost 0 bases, J lost 4 bases, and 8 bases lay in between. The CDR3 loop spans 14 amino acids. The complete variable domain, with remaining parts taken from reference TRBV5-1 and TRBJ2-1, reads KAGVTQTPRYLIKTRGQQVTLSCSPISGHRSVSWYQQTPGQGLQFLFEYFSETQRNKGNFPGRFSGRQFSNSRSEMNVSTLELGDSALYLCASSLVGDYNEQFFGPGTRLTVL.

The V and J genes are TRBV20-1 and TRBJ2-7, with D tentatively TRBD1 or TRBD2 (5 bases each). The CDR3 is 13 amino acids. The V end was cut by 5 bases, the J end by 4 bases, with 15 bases between. CDR1 DFQATT and CDR2 SNEGSKA come from the germline V gene (reference sequence). CDR3 sequence (DNA): TGCAGTGCTCCCGGGACCAGCGCGTACGAGCAGTACTTC. Residues: CSAPGTSAYEQYF.

This clonotype has just a few counts. The chain employs TRBV24-1 and TRBJ2-2; D not resolved. Looked up from germline, CDR1 is KGHDR and CDR2 is SFDVKD. The CDR3 contains 14 residues. V lost 4 bases and J 3 bases, leaving 8 bases between the germline ends. CDR3 in amino acids: CATSEARDTGELFF. DNA for the CDR3: TGTGCCACCAGTGAAGCTAGGGACACCGGGGAGCTGTTTTTT.

This clonotype was detected a few times. The rearrangement links TRBV3-1 to TRBJ1-1; a possible D gene is TRBD1 (5 bases). The CDR3 is made up of 13 amino acids. Germline lookup yields CDR1 LGHDT and CDR2 YNNKEL (reference sequence). The V gene lost 11 bases and the J gene lost 3 bases, with 16 bases spanning the gap. The CDR3 nucleotides read TGTGCCGCTGGGGCTTCGATGGACACTGAAGCTTTCTTT. Residues: CAAGASMDTEAFF.

V is TRBV20-1 and J is TRBJ1-4; unclear D gene. There are 16 residues in the CDR3. CDR1 is DFQATT, CDR2 SNEGSKA, per germline (reference sequence). V lost 3 bases and J 1 base, leaving 15 bases between the germline ends. The CDR3 DNA is TGCAGTGCTAGGCGGGATAGTGCATTAACTAATGAAAAACTGTTTTTT. Encoded protein: CSARRDSALTNEKLFF.

There are a few counts of this clonotype. The CDR3 DNA is TGTGCCAGCAGGAGTTACACCGCAACTAATGAAAAACTGTTTTTT. This sequence encodes CASRSYTATNEKLFF. The chain recombines TRBV13 with TRBJ1-4; D uncertain. The CDR3 spans 15 residues. CDR1 and CDR2 from the germline V gene are PRHDT and FYEKMQ (reference sequence). The V gene lost 6 bases and the J gene lost 0 bases, with 11 bases spanning the gap.

In this sample, this clonotype turned up a few times. The rearrangement links TRBV28 to TRBJ2-1; 10 bases map to TRBD2. Germline V gene sequence: CDR1 MDHEN, CDR2 SYDVKM. The CDR3 spans 16 residues. Germline trimming cut 3 bases from V and 0 bases from J; bases unmatched to any gene: 2. Written as DNA, the CDR3 is TGTGCCAGCAGTTTTCCTAGCGGGAGCTCCTACAATGAGCAGTTCTTC. Translating it yields CASSFPSGSSYNEQFF.

This clonotype was picked up a small number of times. The chain couples TRBV10-3 to TRBJ2-3, with TRBD2 identical over 9 bases. The CDR3 length is 15 residues. Germline CDR1 ENHRY, CDR2 SYGVKD. V was clipped by 2 bases and J by 1 base; unmatched bases: 1. CDR3 coding DNA: TGTGCCATCAGTGAGCCTAGCGGGGGCACAGATACGCAGTATTTT. Protein: CAISEPSGGTDTQYF.

This clonotype was seen only a few times. The chain carries TRBV6-2 or TRBV6-3 and TRBJ1-1; D is undetermined. CDR3 length: 13 amino acids. Germline assignment: CDR1 MNHEY and CDR2 SVGEGT. V lost 2 bases to trimming and J lost 11 bases, with 15 bases between them. The CDR3 bases are TGTGCCAGCAGTTACAGGCCGGGCGGGTTGGCTTTCTTT. Residues: CASSYRPGGLAFF.

This clonotype was seen a single time. J is TRBJ2-1 and V is TRBV7-9; weak D call: TRBD1 (5 bases). The germline V and J ends were trimmed by 1 base and 5 bases, with 15 bases remaining between them. The CDR3 extends over 16 amino acids. CDR1 SEHNR and CDR2 FQNEAQ come from the germline V gene (reference sequence). Written as DNA, the CDR3 is TGTGCCAGCAGCTTAGGGGCTGGAGCCAGGGACAATGAGCAGTTCTTC. Translation gives CASSLGAGARDNEQFF.

The chain links TRBV20-1 to TRBJ2-5; 8 bases fit TRBD2. The better agreement between TRBJ2-7 and the DNA end casts doubt on the J call. CDR1 and CDR2 from the germline V gene are DFQATT and SNEGSKA (reference sequence). This CDR3 spans 14 amino acids. This CDR3 is CSALGLGLTYEQYF. The CDR3 DNA follows: TGCAGTGCCCTGGGACTAGGGTTGACCTACGAGCAGTACTTC.

In regard to this clonotype: The germline gene is not matched at one end of the junction; a read error may be the cause. J is TRBJ2-4 and V is TRBV12-3 or TRBV12-4; a weak D match, TRBD1 (6 bases). CDR3 length: 12 amino acids. CDR3 sequence: CASSRGGNIRYF. In nucleotides, the CDR3 is TGTGCCAGCAGCCGAGGGGGAAACATTCGGTACTTC.

This chain joins TRBV20-1 and TRBJ2-7; 7 positions agree with TRBD1. The V segment lost 6 bases and the J segment 3 bases; nucleotides outside the gene matches: 8. This CDR3 has 13 amino acids. Looked up from germline, CDR1 is DFQATT and CDR2 is SNEGSKA (reference sequence). CDR3 protein: CSADGQVSYEQYF. The CDR3 nucleotides are TGCAGTGCGGATGGACAGGTGAGCTACGAGCAGTACTTC.

The rearrangement joins TRBV29-1 to TRBJ2-5; 11 bases are shared with TRBD2. The germline gives CDR1 SQVTM, CDR2 ANQGSEA. J lost 5 bases, V lost 6 bases, and 5 bases had no gene match. The CDR3 runs to 13 residues. CDR3 in DNA: TGCAGCGTCAGCACTAGCGGGGGCGAGACCCAGTACTTC. This translates into CSVSTSGGETQYF.

This clonotype has more than one count but fewer than ten. The chain uses TRBV29-1 and TRBJ2-6; D not resolved. The CDR3 runs 12 residues. Germline lookup yields CDR1 SQVTM and CDR2 ANQGSEA. V lost 2 bases and J lost 4, with 3 bases in between. The CDR3 coding sequence is TGCAGCGTTGAACGCGGGGCCAACGTCCTGACTTTC. Its protein is CSVERGANVLTF.

In its sample, this clonotype was seen many times. The chain carries TRBV20-1 and TRBJ1-6, with 8 bases lining up with TRBD1. Germline values: CDR1 DFQATT, CDR2 SNEGSKA (reference sequence). The CDR3 length is 15 residues. J gave up 7 bases and V 2 bases, and 7 bases lay outside the gene matches. This CDR3 reads CSARTIGQGNSPLHF. The CDR3 region has the DNA TGCAGTGCTAGAACCATTGGACAGGGAAATTCACCCCTCCACTTT.

The gene calls are TRBV11-2 and TRBJ2-1; 7 bases line up with TRBD1. Per the germline V gene, CDR1 is SGHAT and CDR2 is FQNNGV. The CDR3 loop spans 14 amino acids. V lost 5 bases, J lost 5 bases, and 6 bases stayed unmatched. CDR3 amino acids: CASSPGQLNNEQFF. The CDR3 nucleotides read TGTGCCAGCAGCCCGGGACAGTTGAACAATGAGCAGTTCTTC.

This clonotype was picked up a small number of times. CDR3 protein: CGGRDGSLYNEQFF. DNA for the CDR3: TGCGGTGGGCGGGACGGGAGTCTGTACAATGAGCAGTTCTTC. The chain is built from TRBV20-1 and TRBJ2-1; perhaps TRBD2 as D (6 bases). Germline V gene data show CDR1 as DFQATT and CDR2 as SNEGSKA (reference sequence). The length of the CDR3 is 14 residues.

The chain has TRBV29-1 and TRBJ2-7, with D perhaps TRBD2 (6 bases). Germline V lookup: CDR1 SQVTM, CDR2 ANQGSEA. The length of the CDR3 is 13 residues. Deletions cut 3 bases from V and 0 bases from J, with 9 bases between. The CDR3 DNA sequence: TGCAGCGTTGATGGCGGGAACTCCTACGAGCAGTACTTC. Its translation is CSVDGGNSYEQYF.